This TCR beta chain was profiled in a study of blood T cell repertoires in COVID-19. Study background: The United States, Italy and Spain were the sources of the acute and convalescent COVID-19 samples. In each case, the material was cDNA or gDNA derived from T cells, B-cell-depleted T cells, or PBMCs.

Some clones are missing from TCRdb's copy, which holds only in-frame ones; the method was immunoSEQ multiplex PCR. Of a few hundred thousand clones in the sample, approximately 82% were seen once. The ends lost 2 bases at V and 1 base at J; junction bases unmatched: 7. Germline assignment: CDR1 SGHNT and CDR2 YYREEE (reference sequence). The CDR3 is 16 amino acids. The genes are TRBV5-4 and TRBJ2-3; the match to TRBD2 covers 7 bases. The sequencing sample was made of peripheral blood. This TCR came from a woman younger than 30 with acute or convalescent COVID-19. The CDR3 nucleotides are TGTGCCAGCAGCTTTTTCGGGGGAGGGGGCACAGATACGCAGTATTTT. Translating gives CASSFFGGGGTDTQYF.